What follows describes a single T cell receptor (beta chain). Its antigen is still unknown. No clone much larger than this one lies a single base away; base qualities are absent. In the prospective study, participants were roughly 18 to 90 years old, resided in about 25 geographic areas of the United States, and were enrolled through a virtual design. Cohort assignment in the prospective study relied on participant-reported clinical history from a screening survey and a study questionnaire. ImmuneRACE Cohort 3 recovered participants were defined by two consecutive negative NP/OP PCR tests, healthcare professional clearance, or symptom resolution. Each participant in the prospective study had whole blood, serum and a nasopharyngeal or oropharyngeal swab collected by mobile phlebotomists. Over a roughly two-month period, participants in the prospective study had the option of providing additional blood draws and questionnaires. Before DNA extraction, prospective study blood samples were shipped either frozen or at room temperature.

The immunoSEQ Assay, a bias-controlled multiplex PCR, was used to amplify TCRbeta CDR3 regions from genomic DNA. The original methods were these. Within the assay, amplification of reference gene primers was used to estimate how many nucleated cells each sample contained. To quantify the absolute abundance of each unique TCRbeta CDR3 rearrangement, sequence reads were collapsed and filtered. For each sample, productive Simpson clonality was calculated as the square root of Simpson's diversity index over productive rearrangements. TCRdb limited this immuneACCESS table to in-frame rearrangements with V and J called. A share of clones is missing; checked studies link under half to unresolved V genes, and the rest is unexplained. Clone size and the V and J calls come from that table; the DNA yielded D and trimming. Present in this sample are around 250,000 clones, around 84% of which were seen just once. The ten top clones hold 1.5% to 2% of the sample.

The data derive from a study of blood T cell repertoires in COVID-19 (TCRdb year 2020). Context from the whole study: Samples covering the acute and convalescent phases of COVID-19 were provided by collaborators in the United States, Italy and Spain. The prospective study material was composed of cDNA or gDNA derived from T cells, B-cell-depleted T cells, or PBMCs. Subjects who had been exposed to COVID-19, were actively infected with it, or had recovered from it provided the deeply sampled blood TCRbeta repertoires that made up the dataset. The repertoires were made available in a free public database intended to serve as a resource for research on the immune response to SARS-CoV-2. Samples came from the ongoing ImmuneRACE study (first 160 participants) plus 1,254 subjects from 6 global collaborators. Sample metadata almost always included a de-identified subject ID, COVID-19 status, age in years and sex. Where HLA class I and class II types were available, the types were taken from metadata supplied by the sample provider, not from assay-based typing. What the research found in general, with its limitations: Clinical and demographic metadata were provided uncurated, with the amount varying by source and participant.

The origin of this receptor is a woman in her forties or fifties who had recovered from COVID-19. Sample: PBMCs or T cells enriched from blood (not recorded which).

The CDR3 region: CASRATGLSEQYF. The DNA is TGTGCCAGCAGAGCGACAGGTTTGAGCGAGCAGTACTTC. Recombination linked TRBV7-2 to TRBJ2-7; perhaps TRBD1 is the D gene, with 6 bases matching. Cut back by 6 bases and 6 bases, the V and J ends lie 15 bases apart. The CDR3 runs 13 residues from the cysteine to the phenylalanine. Just the 39-base CDR3 DNA is kept, in frame starting at base 1. Reading the germline V gene gives CDR1 SGHTA and CDR2 FQGNSA.